One TCR beta chain is described in this entry. These data originate in a study of blood T cell repertoires in COVID-19. Looking at the study overall: In each case, the material was cDNA or gDNA derived from T cells, B-cell-depleted T cells, or PBMCs.

Some clones are missing from TCRdb's copy, which holds only in-frame ones; the method was immunoSEQ multiplex PCR. The sample includes 350,000 to 500,000 clones, roughly 90% of them seen just once. With 5 bases removed from V and 7 bases from J, the gap between germline ends came to 17 bases. Per the germline V gene, CDR1 is MDHEN and CDR2 is SYDVKM. The CDR3 has 14 amino acids. This sequence was found in a man between 18 and 29 years old with COVID-19, enrolled during active disease. The specimen was peripheral blood. The V and J genes are TRBV28 and TRBJ1-2; D possibly corresponds to TRBD1 (5 bases). The CDR3: CASSLAAGGGGYTF. Written as DNA, the CDR3 is TGTGCCAGCAGTCTAGCCGCCGGGGGAGGTGGCTACACCTTC.